This record concerns one T cell receptor beta chain sequence. Antigen: not known. This sample is part of a study of monozygotic twins with inflammatory bowel disease. Points from the study as a whole: A distinction between different T cell subtypes was not possible. The results supported no single strong signal or clonotype associated with IBD. Especially with disease activity, IBD patients had fewer clonotypes in common with others than healthy twins did.

Two nested PCRs, around 16 and 10 cycles, amplified TCRalpha and TCRbeta cDNA. TCRdb re-called the 5' RACE reads; every CDR3 protein appears as one record, without DNA. The sample includes 330,000 or so distinct CDR3 sequences. Germline V lookup: CDR1 SGHTA, CDR2 FQGNSA. CDR3 length: 14 residues. This TCR was recovered from a human donor with ulcerative colitis or Crohn's disease, or a healthy co-twin of an affected twin (not recorded which). The specimen was blood. This chain uses TRBV7-2 with TRBJ2-7. The CDR3 sequence is CASSLDARPYEQYF.